Below are 27 T cell receptor beta chains sequenced from a single sample in a study of blood T cells in healthy people across ages. A second about 7 to 11 cycle PCR used barcoded and J-beta primers. A single record per CDR3 protein comes from TCRdb applying MiXCR to the 5' RACE reads. The table records approximately 800,000 distinct CDR3 sequences, around a quarter of them present only once. This sample was shared with a second study, whose subject was T cells of mothers and their children.

Sequencing was done on a sample of blood. Source of these receptors: a boy aged 5-17 years in good health.

In this sample, this clonotype turned up a few times. The final CDR3 position lacks the conserved phenylalanine or tryptophan, pointing to a likely read error. V usage is TRBV28 and J usage is TRBJ2-5; D unclear. The J call is uncertain, as TRBJ2-1 better fits the DNA end. This CDR3 is built from 14 residues. From germline, CDR1 is MDHEN and CDR2 SYDVKM. CDR3 loop: CASSLPARINEQFL. The CDR3 DNA follows: TGTGCCAGCAGTTTACCCGCACGGATCAATGAGCAGTTCCTC.

Written as DNA, the CDR3 is TGTGCCAGCAGCTCCCCGACAGAGTCTTTTGGCTACACCTTC. Translating gives CASSSPTESFGYTF. The rearrangement links TRBV11-1 to TRBJ1-2; maybe TRBD1 (5 bases). This CDR3 is 14 amino acids long. V dropped 4 bases and J dropped 7 bases, with 16 bases sitting between them. Germline V gives CDR1 SGHAT, CDR2 FQDESV (reference sequence).

Only a few counts were recorded for this clonotype. The J gene is TRBJ2-1, the V gene TRBV29-1; D may be TRBD1 (5 bases). The CDR3 consists of 12 residues. The germline CDR1 and CDR2 sequences are SQVTM and ANQGSEA. Trimming pared 3 bases from V and 8 bases from J, leaving 11 bases between. CDR3 in amino acids: CSVDRVWDEQFF. In DNA, the CDR3 is TGCAGCGTTGACAGGGTTTGGGATGAGCAGTTCTTC.

The chain joins TRBV7-9 to TRBJ1-1; D remains unclear. The CDR3 is made up of 13 amino acids. Germline V gene sequence: CDR1 SEHNR, CDR2 FQNEAQ (reference sequence). V was shortened by 4 bases and J by 0 bases, with 6 bases between the two germline ends. The CDR3 DNA is TGTGCCAGCAGCTCCCTTATGAACACTGAAGCTTTCTTT. Residues: CASSSLMNTEAFF.

The chain couples TRBV20-1 to TRBJ1-3, with D unclear. Per germline, CDR1 DFQATT and CDR2 SNEGSKA (reference sequence). The CDR3 sequence is 11 residues long. The ends were cut back, 3 bases at V and 9 bases at J, with 9 bases in the middle. The CDR3 spells CSASTESTIYF. DNA for the CDR3: TGCAGTGCTAGCACCGAGAGCACCATATATTTT.

This clonotype appeared a few times. This sequence joins TRBV2 and TRBJ2-7, with 9 bases identical to TRBD1. The germline V gene encodes CDR1 SNHLY and CDR2 FYNNEI. With V trimmed by 5 bases and J by 6 bases, 17 bases remained unmatched. The CDR3 sequence is 17 residues long. The CDR3 coding sequence is TGTGCCAGCAGTCCGAGTGGTTACAGGGGGCGATTGAGCGAGCAGTACTTC. Its protein product is CASSPSGYRGRLSEQYF.

The rearrangement links TRBV7-2 to TRBJ2-1; 7 bases map to TRBD2. V shed 1 base and J 8 bases; nucleotides not matched to a gene: 11. The germline gives CDR1 SGHTA, CDR2 FQGNSA. The CDR3 is made up of 16 amino acids. The CDR3 DNA is TGTGCCAGCAGCTTAGGGACGGGGGGAGGATACGATGAGCAGTTCTTC. It yields the protein CASSLGTGGGYDEQFF.

The chain combines TRBV4-3 with TRBJ1-1; D is undetermined. Germline values: CDR1 LGHNA, CDR2 YSLEER. This CDR3 is built from 16 residues. V dropped 1 base and J dropped 0 bases, with 12 bases sitting between them. The CDR3 loop is CASSQGGKGVNTEAFF. CDR3 coding DNA: TGCGCCAGCAGCCAAGGTGGGAAAGGTGTGAACACTGAAGCTTTCTTT.

The rearrangement uses TRBV2 and TRBJ2-7; D remains ambiguous. The CDR3 extends over 15 amino acids. The V end was cut by 3 bases, the J end by 0 bases, with 12 bases between. Germline V gene sequence: CDR1 SNHLY, CDR2 FYNNEI. CDR3: CASSEGPPSSYEQYF. The CDR3 nucleotides read TGTGCCAGCAGTGAGGGTCCACCAAGCTCCTACGAGCAGTACTTC. Together with reference TRBV2 and TRBJ2-7, the CDR3 gives the full variable domain: EPEVTQTPSHQVTQMGQEVILRCVPISNHLYFYWYRQILGQKVEFLVSFYNNEISEKSEIFDDQFSVERPDGSNFTLKIRSTKLEDSAMYFCASSEGPPSSYEQYFGPGTRLTVT.

This chain connects TRBV15 to TRBJ1-2; D perhaps matches TRBD1 (5 bases). Trimming took off 5 bases at V and 8 bases at J, with 24 bases between the two ends. Germline V gives CDR1 LNHNV, CDR2 YYDKDF (reference sequence). The CDR3 sequence is 16 residues long. CDR3: CATSPGLTSGSWGYTF. The CDR3 nucleotides read TGTGCCACCAGCCCCGGTTTGACTTCAGGGTCGTGGGGCTACACCTTC.

This clonotype was counted only a few times. This chain joins TRBV7-6 and TRBJ1-3, with D tentatively TRBD1 (5 bases). Deletions cut 5 bases from V and 7 bases from J, with 9 bases between. This CDR3 comprises 12 residues. The germline CDR1 and CDR2 sequences are SGHVS and FNYEAQ. CDR3 nucleotide sequence: TGTGCCAGCAGCCGTGGGGGGAACACCATATATTTT. Translating gives CASSRGGNTIYF.

The rearrangement uses TRBV29-1 and TRBJ1-6; D ambiguous. Germline CDR1 reads SQVTM; CDR2 reads ANQGSEA. CDR3 length: 13 amino acids. V lost 6 bases and J 6 bases, leaving 12 bases between the germline ends. CDR3: CSVKADFNSPLHF. CDR3 coding DNA: TGCAGCGTAAAGGCAGATTTTAATTCACCCCTCCACTTT.

The gene calls are TRBV5-1 and TRBJ2-5; no reliable D call. The tail of the sequence fits TRBJ2-7 better, so the J call may be wrong. The germline V gene encodes CDR1 SGHRS and CDR2 YFSETQ. CDR3 length equals 13 residues. CDR3 protein: CASGPTGTYEQYF. The CDR3 DNA reads TGCGCCAGCGGTCCGACGGGTACCTACGAGCAGTACTTC.

This clonotype was seen a few times. The genes are TRBV29-1 and TRBJ2-1; 8 bases agree with TRBD1. The last part of the DNA fits TRBJ2-7 better; the J call may be wrong. This CDR3 has 13 residues. Germline V gene lookup returns CDR1 SQVTM and CDR2 ANQGSEA. The CDR3 here is CSVIWTGRGEQYF. In nucleotides, the CDR3 is TGCAGCGTCATATGGACAGGGCGTGGAGAGCAGTACTTC.

This clonotype was seen a few times. V gene TRBV28 combines with J gene TRBJ2-7; 15 nucleotides line up with TRBD2. The length of the CDR3 is 17 residues. CDR1 MDHEN and CDR2 SYDVKM come from the germline V gene. Trimming at V came to 5 bases and at J to 2 bases, leaving 7 bases not matched to a gene. This CDR3 reads CASSIGTSGRIAYEQYF. The CDR3 DNA is TGTGCCAGCAGTATTGGGACTAGCGGGAGGATCGCCTACGAGCAGTACTTC.

The chain carries TRBV2 and TRBJ1-1; D possibly corresponds to TRBD1 (6 bases). The CDR3 is 15 amino acids. Per germline, CDR1 SNHLY and CDR2 FYNNEI. The germline V and J ends were trimmed by 5 bases and 1 base, with 14 bases remaining between them. The CDR3 spells CASSLRGGANTEAFF. CDR3 in DNA: TGTGCCAGCAGTCTTAGAGGGGGAGCGAACACTGAAGCTTTCTTT.

V usage is TRBV10-3 and J usage is TRBJ2-5; 10 bases agree with TRBD1. V shed 4 bases, J shed 1 base, and the junction held 6 bases outside the gene matches. Germline CDR1 is ENHRY and CDR2 is SYGVKD. This CDR3 has 16 residues. The CDR3 protein is CAISGGTGAFQETQYF. CDR3 nucleotides: TGTGCCATCAGTGGGGGGACAGGGGCCTTCCAAGAGACCCAGTACTTC.

This clonotype has more than one count but fewer than ten. A much larger clone differs from this one at a single base, so this may be a read error. The V and J genes are TRBV24-1 and TRBJ2-5, with TRBD1 as a possible D gene (6 bases). The CDR3 contains 15 residues. Trimming took off 4 bases at V and 0 bases at J, with 11 bases between the two ends. The germline CDR1 and CDR2 sequences are KGHDR and SFDVKD. CDR3 coding DNA: TGTGCCACCAGTGACTCAACAGGGTACCAAGAGACCCAGTACTTC. As protein: CATSDSTGYQETQYF.

This clonotype was seen only a few times. The gene calls are TRBV5-1 and TRBJ1-4, with 7 bases lining up with TRBD1. The CDR3 totals 15 residues. Germline V CDR1 and CDR2: SGHRS, YFSETQ. V lost 4 bases to trimming and J lost 7 bases; unmatched junction nucleotides: 10. The CDR3 loop reads CASSALSGTAEKLFF. The CDR3 DNA reads as TGCGCCAGCAGCGCACTATCCGGGACAGCTGAAAAACTGTTTTTT.

The rearrangement joins TRBV20-1 to TRBJ1-1; D might be TRBD1 (5 bases). Germline V gene data show CDR1 as DFQATT and CDR2 as SNEGSKA (reference sequence). The CDR3 length is 16 residues. The V and J ends lost 8 bases and 1 base respectively, with 23 bases between them. Here the CDR3 reads CSPRGARGSANTEAFF. Here the CDR3 DNA reads TGCAGTCCACGCGGGGCCCGGGGAAGCGCGAACACTGAAGCTTTCTTT.

This clonotype was seen a handful of times. The rearrangement links TRBV29-1 to TRBJ2-3; D is unclear. Germline assignment: CDR1 SQVTM and CDR2 ANQGSEA. CDR3 length: 14 residues. Trimming removed 4 bases at V and 2 bases at J, with 13 bases between. CDR3 amino acids: CSVGMGPTTDTQYF. Written as DNA, the CDR3 is TGCAGCGTTGGGATGGGCCCGACCACAGATACGCAGTATTTT.

The gene calls are TRBV7-8 and TRBJ1-1; no reliable D call. CDR1 is SGHVS and CDR2 is FQNEAQ in the germline V gene. The CDR3 length is 16 residues. V was trimmed by 5 bases and J by 1 base, leaving 17 bases between them. CDR3 loop: CASSTRNLGSNTEAFF. The CDR3 nucleotides read TGTGCCAGCAGCACACGTAACCTGGGATCGAACACTGAAGCTTTCTTT.

This clonotype was picked up a small number of times. The rearrangement links TRBV28 to TRBJ2-5, with a weak D call TRBD1 (7 bases). The last part of the DNA fits TRBJ2-1 better; the J call may be wrong. CDR1 MDHEN and CDR2 SYDVKM come from the germline V gene. The CDR3 is 19 residues long. CDR3 sequence reads: CASSVYRGYLRDGGNEQFF. Written as DNA, the CDR3 is TGTGCCAGCAGTGTCTACAGGGGCTACTTAAGGGATGGAGGGAATGAGCAGTTCTTC.

J is TRBJ2-1 and V is TRBV4-3, with TRBD1 identical over 7 bases. CDR1 LGHNA and CDR2 YSLEER come from the germline V gene. The CDR3 loop spans 17 amino acids. Unmatched junction bases numbered 7, after V lost 0 bases and J lost 2 bases. The CDR3 DNA sequence: TGCGCCAGCAGCCAAGAGTACCGACAGGGTCCCTACAATGAGCAGTTCTTC. It codes for CASSQEYRQGPYNEQFF.

A few counts support this clonotype. The chain has TRBV27 and TRBJ2-3; D unresolved. The ends were cut back, 5 bases at V and 2 bases at J, with 8 bases in the middle. Germline V gene lookup returns CDR1 MNHEY and CDR2 SMNVEV (reference sequence). This CDR3 is 13 amino acids long. Here the CDR3 reads CASSPGYTDTQYF. The CDR3 DNA sequence: TGTGCCAGCAGTCCGGGTTACACAGATACGCAGTATTTT.

The CDR3 DNA is TGTGCCAGCAGTGGACAGGGATTCAGTCTCTATAATTCACCCCTCCACTTT. Its protein product is CASSGQGFSLYNSPLHF. This chain joins TRBV6-1 and TRBJ1-6, with TRBD1 identical over 7 bases. The CDR3 spans 17 residues. The germline CDR1 and CDR2 sequences are MNHNS and SASEGT. V dropped 4 bases and J dropped 3; count of bases not matched to a gene: 9.

The chain combines TRBV29-1 with TRBJ2-5; D unresolved. This CDR3 has 12 residues. V was pared by 0 bases and J by 1 base, with 3 bases between. Germline V gene data show CDR1 as SQVTM and CDR2 as ANQGSEA. The CDR3 protein is CSVEDLQETQYF. CDR3 DNA sequence: TGCAGCGTTGAAGACCTCCAAGAGACCCAGTACTTC.